This paragraph covers one TCR beta chain sequence. The antigen this receptor binds is unknown. No much larger clone exists at a distance of one base, and base qualities are not known. V was cut back by 0 bases and J by 12 bases, leaving a gap of 9 bases between them. The germline V gene specifies ENHRY as CDR1 and SYGVKD as CDR2. From cysteine to phenylalanine, the CDR3 is 11 amino acids long. The entry retains the CDR3 DNA only, 33 bases that are in frame from base 1. The data stem from a study of CD8+CD57+ T cells in acquired aplastic anemia (dated by TCRdb to between 2018 and 2020). Regarding the research as a whole: On average, sorted CD4+ and CD8+ cells yielded approximately 3 ug of extracted DNA, with a range of about 0.17 to 27.4 ug. CD8+CD57+ expansion was defined as frequency above the mean frequency observed in healthy subjects. Broader findings and caveats from the paper: Around 30 CD8+ CDR3 sequences were shared between patients and controls but appeared highly expressed in patients and within their immunodominant clones. Between patients and healthy controls, no significant difference in CD8+ Simpson's diversity was found (P=0.060).

Expansion of CD8+CD57+ cells had been shown by flow cytometry in the patients chosen for sequencing. Severe acquired aplastic anemia was diagnosed in all patients according to International Study of Aplastic Anemia and Agranulocytosis and Camitta criteria. No therapy had been received by the patients at the time of blood sampling. In the study, sorted CD4+ and CD8+ blood T cells from patients with severe aplastic anemia and from healthy subjects underwent deep sequencing of TCR repertoires. Patients were enrolled under clinicaltrials.gov protocols 00001620, 01623167, 00001397, 00071045, 00081523 and 00961064 in the USA. Ficoll-Paque density gradient centrifugation was used to isolate peripheral blood mononuclear cells. Before DNA was extracted, CD4+ and CD8+ T cells were sorted using either FACS or magnetic beads. Genomic DNA was used as template for profiling of TCR beta VDJ combinations and CDR3 sequences. An Illumina HiSeq 2000 was used for TCR repertoire sequencing. Per the original workflow: Repertoires were assessed using TRBV/TRBJ rearrangement plots, CDR3 size and DJ length profiles, and Simpson's diversity index. The immunodominant clone was defined as the most abundant DNA sequence in deep sequencing data. CDR3 amino acid sequences were checked for sharing across subjects and were also compared against the VDJdb database and published repertoires. TCRdb reprocessed the public reads (quality trimming at Q25 with fastp, clone calling with MiXCR) and kept in-frame beta chains. Rows merge per CDR3 protein into single entries with the most common DNA and genes. TCRdb's processing, not the authors' own work, is the source of the V and J calls. This sample lists about 470,000 distinct CDR3 sequences; approximately 33% were detected once. 0.7% to 1% of the sample goes to the ten largest clones.

The receptor comes from a human donor with aplastic anemia. The sequencing sample was made of sorted CD4+, CD8+, or CD8+CD57+ T cells (not recorded which) from PBMCs. The V gene is TRBV10-3 and the J gene is TRBJ2-7; TRBD1 is possibly the D segment (5 matching bases). The CDR3 has the sequence CAISESAGRYF. The nucleotide sequence is TGTGCCATCAGTGAGTCGGCAGGGCGGTACTTC.